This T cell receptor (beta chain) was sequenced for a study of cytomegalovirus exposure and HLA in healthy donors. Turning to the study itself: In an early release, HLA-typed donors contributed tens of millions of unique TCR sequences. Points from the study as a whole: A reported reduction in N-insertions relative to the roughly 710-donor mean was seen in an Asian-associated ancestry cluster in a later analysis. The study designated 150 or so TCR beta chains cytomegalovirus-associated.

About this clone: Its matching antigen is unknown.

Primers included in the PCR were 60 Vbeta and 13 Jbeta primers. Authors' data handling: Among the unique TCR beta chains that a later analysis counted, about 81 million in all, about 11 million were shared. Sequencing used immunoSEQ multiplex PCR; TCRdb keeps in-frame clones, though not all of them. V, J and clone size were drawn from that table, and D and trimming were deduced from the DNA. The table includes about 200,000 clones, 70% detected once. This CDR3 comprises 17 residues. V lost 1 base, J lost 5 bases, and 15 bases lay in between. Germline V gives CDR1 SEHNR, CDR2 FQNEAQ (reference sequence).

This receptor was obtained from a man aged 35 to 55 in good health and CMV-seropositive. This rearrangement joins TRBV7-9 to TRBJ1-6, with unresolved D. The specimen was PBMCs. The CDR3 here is CASSLDFGEGHNSPLHF. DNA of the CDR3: TGTGCCAGCAGCTTAGACTTCGGGGAAGGGCATAATTCACCCCTCCACTTT. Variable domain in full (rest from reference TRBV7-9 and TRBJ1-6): DTGVSQNPRHKITKRGQNVTFRCDPISEHNRLYWYRQTLGQGPEFLTYFQNEAQLEKSRLLSDRFSAERPKGSFSTLEIQRTEQGDSAMYLCASSLDFGEGHNSPLHFGNGTRLTVT.